The present TCR beta chain was sequenced within a study of blood T cell repertoires in COVID-19. Study context: Acute and convalescent COVID-19 specimens originated in the United States, Italy and Spain.

Original processing methods: Amplification with reference gene primers provided the estimates of nucleated cell counts. Sequenced by immunoSEQ multiplex PCR; TCRdb stores in-frame clones only, minus some. D and trimming were read from the DNA, whereas the V and J calls and clone size are those reported in that table. The sample lists 90,000 to 130,000 clones, 82% occurring once. The V gene lost 4 bases and the J gene lost 4 bases, with 17 bases spanning the gap. This CDR3 region has 15 residues. CDR1 SGDLS and CDR2 YYNGEE come from the germline V gene. The rearrangement joins TRBV9 to TRBJ1-2, with D maybe TRBD1 (5 bases). The sequence derives from a man in his 70s with acute or convalescent COVID-19. Sequenced material: peripheral blood. In DNA form, the CDR3 reads TGTGCCAGCAGCCCTTCGGACATGCCAGGCTATGGCTACACCTTC. Protein: CASSPSDMPGYGYTF.